These 26 T cell receptor beta chains share one sample of origin, sequenced in a study of blood T cell repertoires in COVID-19. The data were produced by immunoSEQ multiplex PCR, yet TCRdb's version contains in-frame clones alone and is incomplete. The sample includes about 140,000 clones, more than 60% of them seen just once. Sequencing used peripheral blood. Every receptor here comes from a man older than 75 with acute or convalescent COVID-19.

The chain recombines TRBV6-6 with TRBJ1-2; 12 nucleotides line up with TRBD1. Germline assignment: CDR1 MNHNY and CDR2 SVGAGI (reference sequence). The CDR3 has 13 residues. V trimming: 7 bases; J trimming: 7 bases; junction bases outside the gene matches: 4. CDR3 DNA sequence: TGTGCCAGCACCGGGACAGGGGGCTCTGGCTACACCTTC. Its protein is CASTGTGGSGYTF.

The chain joins TRBV2 to TRBJ1-1, with TRBD1 identical over 7 bases. The V segment lost 6 bases and the J segment 10 bases; nucleotides outside the gene matches: 14. There are 14 residues in the CDR3. Germline CDR1 SNHLY, CDR2 FYNNEI. The CDR3 region has the DNA TGTGCCAGCAGGATCCAGGGGGAAAGATTCCTAGCTTTCTTT. Protein: CASRIQGERFLAFF.

The genes are TRBV6-5 and TRBJ2-1; 8 bases map to TRBD1. Germline V lookup: CDR1 MNHEY, CDR2 SVGAGI. This CDR3 comprises 16 residues. V lost 4 bases to trimming and J lost 2 bases; unmatched junction nucleotides: 7. CDR3 nucleotide sequence: TGTGCCAGCAGTTTTGGGGGGACAGGACCCTACAATGAGCAGTTCTTC. Translated, it gives CASSFGGTGPYNEQFF.

The rearrangement uses TRBV5-6 and TRBJ1-6; D remains ambiguous. V lost 0 bases and J lost 7, with 8 bases in between. This CDR3 has 14 residues. Germline V lookup: CDR1 SGHDT, CDR2 YYEEEE. The CDR3 DNA reads TGTGCCAGCAGCTTGGGGCTCGTCAATTCACCCCTCCACTTT. Translated, it gives CASSLGLVNSPLHF.

This chain uses TRBV4-1 with TRBJ1-2, with 8 bases aligning to TRBD1. Trimming at V came to 4 bases and at J to 8 bases, leaving 12 bases not matched to a gene. The germline CDR1 and CDR2 sequences are MGHRA and YSYEKL. This CDR3 contains 15 residues. In DNA form, the CDR3 reads TGCGCCAGCAGCCCCCAGGGACAGGCATTTGGAGGCTACACCTTC. It specifies CASSPQGQAFGGYTF.

The chain employs TRBV11-2 and TRBJ2-3, with TRBD2 as a possible D gene (6 bases). The germline V and J ends were trimmed by 10 bases and 2 bases, with 13 bases remaining between them. Germline loops: CDR1 SGHAT, CDR2 FQNNGV. This CDR3 contains 13 residues. Here the CDR3 reads CATGEQDTDTQYF. In DNA, the CDR3 is TGTGCCACGGGGGAGCAGGACACAGATACGCAGTATTTT.

J is TRBJ2-1 and V is TRBV11-3, with 7 bases matching TRBD1. The germline V gene encodes CDR1 SGHNT and CDR2 YENEEA. CDR3 length: 13 residues. J lost 8 bases, V lost 5 bases, and 6 bases had no gene match. DNA for the CDR3: TGTGCCAGCAGCCAAAACAGGGGCTATGAGCAGTTCTTC. Residues: CASSQNRGYEQFF. Filled out from reference TRBV11-3 and TRBJ2-1, the complete variable domain reads EAGVVQSPRYKIIEKKQPVAFWCNPISGHNTLYWYLQNLGQGPELLIRYENEEAVDDSQLPKDRFSAERLKGVDSTLKIQPAELGDSAVYLCASSQNRGYEQFFGPGTRLTVL.

The CDR3 spells CATSGQGANEKLFF. For the CDR3, the DNA is TGTGCCACCAGTGGACAGGGGGCTAATGAAAAACTGTTTTTT. V and J are TRBV24-1 and TRBJ1-4, with TRBD1 matching 9 bases. CDR3 length: 14 amino acids. Germline V CDR1 and CDR2: KGHDR, SFDVKD. V was clipped by 5 bases and J by 3 bases; unmatched bases: 0.

The genes are TRBV6-5 and TRBJ2-1; TRBD2 matches 13 bases. This CDR3 has 14 residues. The germline gives CDR1 MNHEY, CDR2 SVGAGI. Germline trimming cut 10 bases from V and 6 bases from J; bases unmatched to any gene: 6. The CDR3 DNA reads TGTGCCACCAGGACTAGCGGGGGATTCAATGAGCAGTTCTTC. Encoded protein: CATRTSGGFNEQFF.

The chain uses TRBV7-2 and TRBJ2-5, with D possibly matching TRBD1 (6 bases). The V end lost 7 bases, the J end lost 1 base, and 19 bases lay between the germline ends. Germline CDR1 and CDR2: SGHTA and FQGNSA. The CDR3 runs to 16 residues. CDR3 amino acids: CASTQSVGAGQETQYF. CDR3 DNA: TGTGCCAGCACCCAAAGCGTGGGGGCCGGCCAAGAGACCCAGTACTTC.

This chain uses TRBV3-1 (or the pseudogene TRBV3-2) with TRBJ1-4; D unresolved. CDR3 size: 15 residues. Between the trimmed V and J ends, which lost 3 bases and 0 bases, there was a span of 8 bases. Germline V CDR1 and CDR2: LGHDT, YNNKEL (reference sequence). The CDR3 spells CASSQALTTNEKLFF. The CDR3 DNA reads as TGTGCCAGCAGCCAGGCCCTTACAACTAATGAAAAACTGTTTTTT.

The chain is built from TRBV7-9 and TRBJ2-5, with TRBD2 matching over 12 bases. This CDR3 has 16 amino acids. Germline V gene lookup returns CDR1 SEHNR and CDR2 FQNEAQ (reference sequence). Unmatched junction bases numbered 9, after V lost 5 bases and J lost 5 bases. The DNA for the CDR3 is TGTGCCAGCAGCCCCCCTGGGGGGACTAGCGGGGAGACCCAGTACTTC. Protein: CASSPPGGTSGETQYF.

The J gene is TRBJ2-3, the V gene TRBV29-1, with 7 bases that match TRBD1. V lost 4 bases, J lost 1 base, and 5 bases stayed unmatched. Germline assignment: CDR1 SQVTM and CDR2 ANQGSEA. This CDR3 is built from 14 residues. DNA of the CDR3: TGCAGCGTTGCTGGGGACAGTCGCACAGATACGCAGTATTTT. It translates to CSVAGDSRTDTQYF.

This clone showed up just a few times. The CDR3 DNA sequence: TGTGCCAGCGCCTCGGGGGGGGTGAGGACTGAAGCTTTCTTT. The encoded protein is CASASGGVRTEAFF. The chain has TRBV2 and TRBJ1-1; possible D gene TRBD1, 5 bases. Germline V gives CDR1 SNHLY, CDR2 FYNNEI. V was cut by 8 bases and J by 5 bases, with 18 bases left in between. The CDR3 runs 14 residues.

The chain links TRBV5-1 to TRBJ2-3; D might be TRBD1 (5 bases). V was shortened by 2 bases and J by 6 bases, with 13 bases between the two germline ends. This CDR3 region has 14 residues. From germline, CDR1 is SGHRS and CDR2 YFSETQ. The DNA of the CDR3 is TGCGCCAGCAGCTTCCAGGGATGGTCGGATACGCAGTATTTT. As protein: CASSFQGWSDTQYF. Based on the CDR3 plus reference TRBV5-1 and TRBJ2-3, the full variable domain is KAGVTQTPRYLIKTRGQQVTLSCSPISGHRSVSWYQQTPGQGLQFLFEYFSETQRNKGNFPGRFSGRQFSNSRSEMNVSTLELGDSALYLCASSFQGWSDTQYFGPGTRLTVL.

This chain uses TRBV24-1 with TRBJ2-5, with 7 bases aligning to TRBD1. This CDR3 is built from 14 residues. The germline CDR1 and CDR2 sequences are KGHDR and SFDVKD. The V segment lost 3 bases and the J segment 3 bases; nucleotides outside the gene matches: 3. The CDR3 protein is CATSDRTGKETQYF. In DNA, the CDR3 is TGTGCCACCAGTGATCGGACAGGAAAAGAGACCCAGTACTTC.

In this sample, this clone turned up once. The J gene is TRBJ1-1, the V gene TRBV18; 12 nucleotides match TRBD1. After removal of 8 bases from V and 3 bases from J, the junction contained 10 bases not matched to a gene. The CDR3 extends over 16 amino acids. CDR1 is KGHSH and CDR2 is LQKENI in the germline V gene. CDR3 in DNA: TGTGCCAGCGGCAAGAGGGACAGGGGGCTGGACACTGAAGCTTTCTTT. Protein sequence: CASGKRDRGLDTEAFF.

In this sample, this clone turned up once. This rearrangement joins TRBV3-1 (or the pseudogene TRBV3-2) to TRBJ2-5, with D maybe TRBD1 (6 bases). Germline V gene sequence: CDR1 LGHDT, CDR2 YNNKEL (reference sequence). V gave up 4 bases and J gave up 4 bases, with 13 bases separating them. The CDR3 extends over 14 amino acids. The chain's CDR3 is CASSRLSTGETQYF. In DNA form, the CDR3 reads TGTGCCAGCAGCCGATTATCGACAGGAGAGACCCAGTACTTC.

CDR3 sequence (DNA): TGTGCCAGCAGTTACGGCCAGGTCTATGGCTACACCTTC. Its translation: CASSYGQVYGYTF. The rearrangement joins TRBV6-6 to TRBJ1-2; D remains ambiguous. The CDR3 covers 13 residues. Trimming pared 2 bases from V and 4 bases from J, leaving 8 bases between. Germline CDR1 reads MNHNY; CDR2 reads SVGAGI (reference sequence).

V and J are TRBV19 and TRBJ2-2; D is uncertain. CDR1 LNHDA and CDR2 SQIVND come from the germline V gene (reference sequence). Deletions cut 3 bases from V and 0 bases from J, with 8 bases between. The CDR3 runs to 15 residues. CDR3 in DNA: TGTGCCAGTAGTATGTATTTCGCGAACACCGGGGAGCTGTTTTTT. The encoded protein is CASSMYFANTGELFF.

Written as DNA, the CDR3 is TGTGCCAGCAGCCGCTCGGGCAGGGATTATGGCTACACCTTC. This codes for CASSRSGRDYGYTF. The genes are TRBV5-4 and TRBJ1-2, with D maybe TRBD1 (5 bases). Looked up from germline, CDR1 is SGHNT and CDR2 is YYREEE (reference sequence). The CDR3 consists of 14 residues. V lost 4 bases and J 5 bases, leaving 15 bases between the germline ends.

The CDR3: CASSSLWGLYGYTF. DNA of the CDR3: TGTGCCAGCAGCTCCCTGTGGGGACTCTATGGCTACACCTTC. This sequence joins TRBV28 and TRBJ1-2; tentative D call: TRBD1 (5 bases). The V end lost 6 bases, the J end lost 4 bases, and 15 bases lay between the germline ends. The CDR3 extends over 14 amino acids. Germline values: CDR1 MDHEN, CDR2 SYDVKM.

This clone was seen only once. The chain joins TRBV19 to TRBJ2-1, with 7 bases aligning to TRBD2. The germline CDR1 and CDR2 sequences are LNHDA and SQIVND (reference sequence). The V and J ends lost 7 bases and 10 bases, in that order; junction bases with no gene match: 16. This CDR3 has 15 amino acids. This chain's CDR3 is CASMGGGAGQEEQFF. The CDR3 coding sequence is TGTGCCAGTATGGGGGGAGGAGCGGGGCAGGAAGAGCAGTTCTTC.

This clone occurred a few times. The genes are TRBV25-1 and TRBJ1-1; 8 nucleotides agree with TRBD1. The CDR3 consists of 13 residues. Germline lookup yields CDR1 MGHDK and CDR2 SYGVNS. The trim removed 6 bases at V and 5 bases at J, leaving 5 bases unmatched. The CDR3 reads CASSRTGPTEAFF. DNA of the CDR3: TGTGCCAGCAGCAGGACAGGGCCAACTGAAGCTTTCTTT.

The V call is TRBV5-1, the J call TRBJ2-3, with D unresolved. This CDR3 is 15 amino acids long. Germline assignment: CDR1 SGHRS and CDR2 YFSETQ. Trimming took off 4 bases at V and 8 bases at J, with 20 bases between the two ends. This chain's CDR3 is CASSPMTLPGGTQYF. The CDR3 region has the DNA TGCGCCAGCAGCCCAATGACGTTGCCTGGCGGTACGCAGTATTTT.

This clone was observed a few times. V gene TRBV5-6 combines with J gene TRBJ1-5; a possible D gene is TRBD1 (6 bases). Trimming left V 4 bases short and J 3 bases short, with 14 bases between. This CDR3 region has 15 residues. CDR1 and CDR2 from the germline V gene are SGHDT and YYEEEE. CDR3 sequence: CASSPMAGDNQPQHF. The CDR3 DNA follows: TGTGCCAGCAGCCCAATGGCAGGGGACAATCAGCCCCAGCATTTT.